What follows are 30 T cell receptor beta chains derived from one specimen sequenced in a study of cytomegalovirus exposure and HLA in healthy donors. PCR amplification relied on 60 Vbeta primers (plus 13 Jbeta primers). Libraries were prepared by immunoSEQ multiplex PCR; TCRdb keeps only in-frame clonotypes and omits some of them. Of about 110,000 clones listed, over 70% are singletons. Sequencing input: PBMCs. The receptors originated from a male donor in good health and CMV-seropositive.

The chain employs TRBV2 and TRBJ2-2; TRBD2 matches 10 bases. V shed 4 bases and J 6 bases; nucleotides not matched to a gene: 2. CDR3 length: 14 amino acids. Germline values: CDR1 SNHLY, CDR2 FYNNEI. The CDR3 DNA reads TGTGCCAGCAGTGGGACTAGCGGACCCGGGGAGCTGTTTTTT. Its translation is CASSGTSGPGELFF. The full variable domain, in which reference TRBV2 and TRBJ2-2 provide the parts outside the CDR3, is EPEVTQTPSHQVTQMGQEVILRCVPISNHLYFYWYRQILGQKVEFLVSFYNNEISEKSEIFDDQFSVERPDGSNFTLKIRSTKLEDSAMYFCASSGTSGPGELFFGEGSRLTVL.

This clone was seen only a few times. V usage is TRBV7-2 and J usage is TRBJ1-5; TRBD1 might be the D (6 bases). Germline CDR1 is SGHTA and CDR2 is FQGNSA. Deletions cut 3 bases from V and 4 bases from J, with 16 bases between. The CDR3 spans 16 residues. The CDR3 loop is CASSFLGQGTNQPQHF. In DNA form, the CDR3 reads TGTGCCAGCAGCTTTCTGGGGCAGGGGACAAATCAGCCCCAGCATTTT.

The rearrangement uses TRBV19 and TRBJ1-5; D call uncertain. Trimming shortened V by 2 bases and J by 6 bases, and 11 bases separated the two germline ends. Germline CDR1 LNHDA, CDR2 SQIVND (reference sequence). The CDR3 length is 14 residues. The CDR3 sequence is CASSITDAGQPQHF. CDR3 in DNA: TGTGCCAGTAGTATAACGGACGCGGGTCAGCCCCAGCATTTT.

This clone was seen more than once but under ten times. This rearrangement joins TRBV9 to TRBJ1-2, with unresolved D. Looked up from germline, CDR1 is SGDLS and CDR2 is YYNGEE. The V gene lost 4 bases and the J gene lost 4 bases, with 14 bases spanning the gap. CDR3 length: 14 amino acids. CDR3 amino acids: CASSLTTDSYGYTF. The CDR3 nucleotides are TGTGCCAGCAGCCTGACCACAGATTCCTATGGCTACACCTTC.

The rearrangement joins TRBV6-1 to TRBJ1-1; TRBD1 is a possible D gene (6 bases). CDR3 length: 13 amino acids. Germline loops: CDR1 MNHNS, CDR2 SASEGT. V dropped 5 bases and J dropped 1 base, with 8 bases sitting between them. The CDR3 bases are TGTGCCAGCAGTTGGACAGAGAACACTGAAGCTTTCTTT. The encoded protein is CASSWTENTEAFF.

V is TRBV29-1 and J is TRBJ2-2, with TRBD1 identical over 8 bases. The CDR3 has 15 amino acids. The V gene end was trimmed by 6 bases and the J gene end by 5 bases; junction bases not matched to a gene: 11. The germline V gene has CDR1 SQVTM and CDR2 ANQGSEA. The CDR3 reads CSVAGQGVGTGELFF. The CDR3 DNA reads as TGCAGCGTCGCCGGACAGGGAGTAGGAACCGGGGAGCTGTTTTTT.

V gene TRBV30 combines with J gene TRBJ2-7, with TRBD2 as a possible D gene (6 bases). Trimming pared 5 bases from V and 2 bases from J, leaving 16 bases between. CDR1 GTSNPN and CDR2 SVGIG come from the germline V gene (reference sequence). The CDR3 covers 14 residues. The chain's CDR3 is CAWELTGVPYEQYF. The DNA of the CDR3 is TGTGCCTGGGAGCTTACGGGAGTTCCCTACGAGCAGTACTTC.

V usage is TRBV29-1 and J usage is TRBJ1-2; 9 bases match TRBD1. V was pared by 7 bases and J by 8 bases, with 11 bases of the junction left unmatched. The CDR3 runs to 13 residues. CDR1 and CDR2 (germline): SQVTM, ANQGSEA. CDR3 in DNA: TGCAGCGCGGGAGAGGGACAGGGACGAGGCTACACCTTC. Protein sequence: CSAGEGQGRGYTF.

The chain couples TRBV19 to TRBJ2-7; 8 bases fit TRBD1. The CDR3 loop spans 14 amino acids. V was clipped by 4 bases and J by 3 bases; unmatched bases: 5. The germline gives CDR1 LNHDA, CDR2 SQIVND (reference sequence). CDR3 in amino acids: CASSKGQANYEQYF. Here the CDR3 DNA reads TGTGCCAGTAGTAAGGGACAGGCCAACTACGAGCAGTACTTC.

The chain combines TRBV28 with TRBJ2-1; D possibly corresponds to TRBD2 (6 bases). Germline V gene data show CDR1 as MDHEN and CDR2 as SYDVKM. V shed 6 bases and J shed 8 bases, with 23 bases lying between them. CDR3 length: 16 residues. CDR3 sequence: CASRSLVEGIVDEQFF. For the CDR3, the DNA is TGTGCCAGCAGATCTCTCGTGGAGGGTATCGTAGATGAGCAGTTCTTC.

V and J are TRBV11-3 and TRBJ2-7; TRBD1 matches 9 bases. This CDR3 is built from 14 residues. The trim removed 3 bases at V and 4 bases at J, leaving 4 bases unmatched. The germline V gene encodes CDR1 SGHNT and CDR2 YENEEA. The CDR3 spells CASSFGTGKYEQYF. The CDR3 DNA reads as TGTGCCAGCAGCTTTGGGACAGGGAAATACGAGCAGTACTTC.

The chain is built from TRBV6-5 and TRBJ1-2, with D perhaps matching TRBD1 (6 bases). Per germline, CDR1 MNHEY and CDR2 SVGAGI. There are 14 residues in the CDR3. Trimming took 6 bases from V and 6 from J, leaving 17 bases between them. Here the CDR3 reads CASRYTTGADGYTF. Here the CDR3 DNA reads TGTGCCAGCAGGTATACGACAGGTGCCGATGGCTACACCTTC.

The genes are TRBV19 and TRBJ1-1; 7 positions match TRBD1. Losses at the gene ends were 2 bases for V and 0 bases for J; bases not matched to a gene: 3. This CDR3 has 15 amino acids. Germline lookup yields CDR1 LNHDA and CDR2 SQIVND (reference sequence). CDR3 sequence reads: CASSIKGALNTEAFF. The CDR3 DNA reads TGTGCCAGTAGTATAAAGGGGGCATTGAACACTGAAGCTTTCTTT. Full variable domain (remainder filled in from reference TRBV19 and TRBJ1-1): DGGITQSPKYLFRKEGQNVTLSCEQNLNHDAMYWYRQDPGQGLRLIYYSQIVNDFQKGDIAEGYSVSREKKESFPLTVTSAQKNPTAFYLCASSIKGALNTEAFFGQGTRLTVV.

This clone has only a few counts. The limits of the CDR3 on the DNA are not certain, so only TCRdb's listed CDR3 is given. The rearrangement uses TRBV19 and TRBJ2-1; the table's D call, TRBD2, was not checked against the DNA. Per the germline V gene, CDR1 is LNHDA and CDR2 is SQIVND (reference sequence). With termini counted, the CDR3 has 14 amino acids. The CDR3: CASAQLVAGGSWFF.

The gene calls are TRBV6-1 and TRBJ1-1; no reliable D call. The ends were cut back, 5 bases at V and 0 bases at J, with 10 bases in the middle. The germline CDR1 and CDR2 sequences are MNHNS and SASEGT. The CDR3 contains 14 residues. The CDR3 region is CASSQVPMNTEAFF. The CDR3 DNA reads as TGTGCCAGCAGTCAGGTCCCCATGAACACTGAAGCTTTCTTT.

This sequence joins TRBV7-2 and TRBJ2-5; D gene unclear. The ends were cut back, 6 bases at V and 0 bases at J, with 5 bases in the middle. The germline CDR1 and CDR2 sequences are SGHTA and FQGNSA. The CDR3 extends over 12 amino acids. The CDR3: CASSTYQETQYF. CDR3 coding DNA: TGTGCCAGCAGTACATACCAAGAGACCCAGTACTTC. Combining the CDR3 with reference TRBV7-2 and TRBJ2-5 gives the whole variable domain GAGVSQSPSNKVTEKGKDVELRCDPISGHTALYWYRQSLGQGLEFLIYFQGNSAPDKSGLPSDRFSAERTGGSVSTLTIQRTQQEDSAVYLCASSTYQETQYFGPGTRLLVL.

This chain connects TRBV6-4 to TRBJ2-1, with D possibly being TRBD2 (6 bases). The V end lost 5 bases, the J end lost 9 bases, and 14 bases lay between the germline ends. Germline V gene sequence: CDR1 MRHNA, CDR2 SNTAGT. This CDR3 has 13 residues. The CDR3 nucleotides read TGTGCCAGCAGTTCGGACGGGGGAAGTGAGCAGTTCTTC. Its translation is CASSSDGGSEQFF.

This chain uses TRBV5-1 with TRBJ2-2; D unclear. The CDR3 covers 16 residues. V was trimmed by 0 bases and J by 7 bases, leaving 16 bases between them. Germline assignment: CDR1 SGHRS and CDR2 YFSETQ. The CDR3 spells CASSLAVTQLGGELFF. CDR3 DNA sequence: TGCGCCAGCAGCTTGGCCGTGACACAGTTAGGCGGGGAGCTGTTTTTT.

The chain couples TRBV7-2 to TRBJ1-1, with D hard to call. CDR1 and CDR2 (germline): SGHTA, FQGNSA. The ends were cut back, 3 bases at V and 4 bases at J, with 12 bases in the middle. The CDR3 contains 14 residues. The CDR3 region has the DNA TGTGCCAGCAGCTTTGGCAGGTCATTCACTGAAGCTTTCTTT. It specifies CASSFGRSFTEAFF. The complete variable domain, with remaining parts taken from reference TRBV7-2 and TRBJ1-1, reads GAGVSQSPSNKVTEKGKDVELRCDPISGHTALYWYRQSLGQGLEFLIYFQGNSAPDKSGLPSDRFSAERTGGSVSTLTIQRTQQEDSAVYLCASSFGRSFTEAFFGQGTRLTVV.

This sequence joins TRBV2 and TRBJ1-4; 7 bases are a match to TRBD1. The V and J ends lost 4 bases and 1 base, in that order; junction bases with no gene match: 3. CDR1 and CDR2 from the germline V gene are SNHLY and FYNNEI. This CDR3 region has 15 residues. CDR3 loop: CASSANRGTNEKLFF. CDR3 sequence (DNA): TGTGCCAGCAGTGCGAACAGGGGAACTAATGAAAAACTGTTTTTT. The full variable domain, its missing parts supplied by reference TRBV2 and TRBJ1-4, is EPEVTQTPSHQVTQMGQEVILRCVPISNHLYFYWYRQILGQKVEFLVSFYNNEISEKSEIFDDQFSVERPDGSNFTLKIRSTKLEDSAMYFCASSANRGTNEKLFFGSGTQLSVL.

V gene TRBV2 combines with J gene TRBJ1-4, with TRBD1 matching 9 bases. This CDR3 is built from 15 residues. The trim removed 2 bases at V and 8 bases at J, leaving 6 bases unmatched. Germline V CDR1 and CDR2: SNHLY, FYNNEI. CDR3 nucleotides: TGTGCCAGCAGTGAATCGTACAGGGGGCTCGAAAAACTGTTTTTT. This codes for CASSESYRGLEKLFF.

The DNA for the CDR3 is TGTGCCAGCAGCCGAACCGGGACAGGGAACGAGCAGTACTTC. Translated, it gives CASSRTGTGNEQYF. The gene calls are TRBV5-6 and TRBJ2-7, with 9 nucleotides matching TRBD1. Germline loops: CDR1 SGHDT, CDR2 YYEEEE. J gave up 5 bases and V 4 bases, and 7 bases lay outside the gene matches. The CDR3 is made up of 14 amino acids.

Here the CDR3 DNA reads TGTGCCAGCAGCCGACAGGGGAGCTCCTACAATGAGCAGTTCTTC. It codes for CASSRQGSSYNEQFF. The rearrangement uses TRBV7-3 and TRBJ2-1; 8 nucleotides match TRBD1. The CDR3 runs to 15 residues. Germline values: CDR1 SGHTA, CDR2 FQGTGA. Germline trimming cut 5 bases from V and 0 bases from J; bases unmatched to any gene: 3.

The chain carries TRBV4-1 and TRBJ2-1; a possible D gene is TRBD2 (6 bases). Germline V CDR1 and CDR2: MGHRA, YSYEKL. V lost 3 bases and J lost 7, with 22 bases in between. This CDR3 spans 17 amino acids. In DNA, the CDR3 is TGCGCCAGCAGCCATCCCGGACGGGACTTGAAGGGAAATGAGCAGTTCTTC. Encoded protein: CASSHPGRDLKGNEQFF.

This clone has just a few counts. V usage is TRBV30 and J usage is TRBJ2-3; 11 bases match TRBD2. Looked up from germline, CDR1 is GTSNPN and CDR2 is SVGIG (reference sequence). CDR3 length: 14 amino acids. For the CDR3, the DNA is TGTGCTTTAGCGGGAGGGCCGCCCACAGATACGCAGTATTTT. Protein sequence: CALAGGPPTDTQYF.

This chain uses TRBV30 with TRBJ2-1; D might be TRBD2 (5 bases). This CDR3 is 16 amino acids long. Germline CDR1 reads GTSNPN; CDR2 reads SVGIG (reference sequence). Trimming took off 0 bases at V and 2 bases at J, with 14 bases between the two ends. The CDR3 spells CAWSVSPSGPYNEQFF. The CDR3 DNA reads as TGTGCCTGGAGTGTTTCCCCCAGCGGTCCCTACAATGAGCAGTTCTTC. The full variable domain, completed using reference TRBV30 and TRBJ2-1, is SQTIHQWPATLVQPVGSPLSLECTVEGTSNPNLYWYRQAAGRGLQLLFYSVGIGQISSEVPQNLSASRPQDRQFILSSKKLLLSDSGFYLCAWSVSPSGPYNEQFFGPGTRLTVL.

This chain uses TRBV18 with TRBJ1-2; weak D call: TRBD1 (6 bases). The CDR3 has 13 amino acids. Germline CDR1 KGHSH, CDR2 LQKENI. Trimming removed 6 bases from V and 7 bases from J, with 15 bases in between. In nucleotides, the CDR3 is TGTGCCAGCTCCTGGACAGCCAGTGGTGGCTACACCTTC. Residues: CASSWTASGGYTF.

The gene calls are TRBV28 and TRBJ2-1; the D gene is possibly TRBD1 (5 bases). The CDR3 contains 14 residues. CDR1 and CDR2 (germline): MDHEN, SYDVKM. Trimming shortened V by 3 bases and J by 12 bases, and 18 bases separated the two germline ends. The CDR3 region is CASSFNEITQGQFF. In DNA form, the CDR3 reads TGTGCCAGCAGTTTTAACGAAATCACCCAGGGGCAGTTCTTC.

V usage is TRBV7-8 and J usage is TRBJ1-1; D remains unclear. CDR1 is SGHVS and CDR2 is FQNEAQ in the germline V gene. Trimming took 2 bases from V and 3 from J, leaving 7 bases between them. The CDR3 spans 13 residues. The CDR3 reads CASSLRGDTEAFF. CDR3 coding DNA: TGTGCCAGCAGCTTACGCGGGGACACTGAAGCTTTCTTT.

This clone was counted a single time. The chain couples TRBV4-2 to TRBJ2-7, with TRBD2 matching 7 bases. The CDR3 contains 14 residues. J gave up 6 bases and V 0 bases, and 5 bases lay outside the gene matches. CDR1 and CDR2 from the germline V gene are LGHNA and YNFKEQ. CDR3 nucleotides: TGTGCCAGCAGCCAAGATTGGGGGAGGGGCGAGCAGTACTTC. It codes for CASSQDWGRGEQYF.